One sample yielded the 7 T cell receptor beta chains listed below, sequenced in a study of spatial heterogeneity in lung cancer. A single record per CDR3 protein comes from TCRdb applying MiXCR to the 5' RACE reads. The repertoire includes around 44,000 distinct CDR3 sequences, approximately 10% of them detected once, and roughly 15% sits in the top ten. Time point in this sample: blood at routine non-recurrence follow-up after resection. This specimen consisted of PBMCs, obtained at follow-up. These receptors all stem from a female donor with early-stage non-small cell lung cancer.

The gene calls are TRBV12-3 or TRBV12-4 and TRBJ1-1; 10 bases map to TRBD1. Trimming removed 5 bases from V and 6 bases from J; junction bases left unmatched: 3. The CDR3 runs 13 residues. In DNA form, the CDR3 reads TGTGCCAGCAGTGGGACAGGGGTTGCTGAAGCTTTCTTT. Its translation is CASSGTGVAEAFF.

This clonotype was counted ten times or more. The chain is built from TRBV9 and TRBJ1-4; D is unresolved. This CDR3 spans 14 amino acids. V shed 3 bases and J shed 3 bases, with 9 bases lying between them. Germline CDR1 and CDR2: SGDLS and YYNGEE. The CDR3 coding sequence is TGTGCCAGCAGCGCCGTGGGCCCTAATGAAAAACTGTTTTTT. As protein: CASSAVGPNEKLFF.

This clonotype was observed at least ten times. The V call is TRBV10-3, the J call TRBJ1-2; D is uncertain. CDR1 is ENHRY and CDR2 is SYGVKD in the germline V gene. The CDR3 totals 12 residues. V lost 2 bases to trimming and J lost 2 bases, with 3 bases between them. The CDR3: CAISEGNYGYTF. CDR3 bases: TGTGCCATCAGTGAGGGGAACTATGGCTACACCTTC.

V gene TRBV28 combines with J gene TRBJ1-2; D gene ambiguous. Germline assignment: CDR1 MDHEN and CDR2 SYDVKM. Trimming took off 5 bases at V and 12 bases at J, with 4 bases between the two ends. The CDR3 runs to 8 residues. CDR3 sequence: CASSPHTF. The CDR3 DNA follows: TGTGCCAGCAGTCCCCACACCTTC.

The sample holds many counts of this clonotype. V gene TRBV7-9 combines with J gene TRBJ2-7; weak D call: TRBD2 (5 bases). CDR3 length: 13 amino acids. Germline CDR1 reads SEHNR; CDR2 reads FQNEAQ (reference sequence). Trimming cost V 4 bases and J 0 bases, with 7 bases left between them. Here the CDR3 DNA reads TGTGCCAGCAGCTCACTAGACTCCTACGAGCAGTACTTC. It specifies CASSSLDSYEQYF.

This clonotype was counted between two and nine times. The rearrangement joins TRBV28 to TRBJ2-2; a weak D match, TRBD2 (7 bases). Trimming removed 8 bases at V and 7 bases at J, with 20 bases between. Germline CDR1 MDHEN, CDR2 SYDVKM. The CDR3 spans 15 residues. CDR3 coding DNA: TGTGCCAGCCTCCACGGGGGGCGAGGGGGCGGGGAGCTGTTTTTT. Translation: CASLHGGRGGGELFF.

This clonotype has a single count. At one end the junction does not follow the germline gene, possibly because of a read error. The rearrangement joins TRBV10-2 to TRBJ2-4, with 10 bases identical to TRBD2. The CDR3 contains 15 residues. Germline V lookup: CDR1 WSHSY, CDR2 SAAADI. CDR3 in DNA: TGCGCCAGCAGGTCCAGCGGGGGGGCCAAAAACATTCAGTGCTTC. It codes for CASRSSGGAKNIQCF.